The clone carrying this T cell receptor (beta chain) was seen a handful of times. Its antigen remains unknown. Looked up from germline, CDR1 is MDHEN and CDR2 is SYDVKM. The CDR3 extends over 15 amino acids. With 6 bases clipped from V and 5 bases from J, the junction kept 10 bases outside the gene matches. All of the isolated RNA was reverse transcribed, so expressed TCRB transcripts were sequenced. Some 3.3 million reads was the average for naive, central memory and regulatory T cell samples. This table comes from immunoSEQ multiplex PCR, and its TCRdb copy is limited to in-frame clones, with some not included. The sample has around 180,000 clones, about an eighth seen once. The sample originates from a study of beta chain features in type 1 diabetes. Points from the study as a whole: Fewer insertions but more deletions were seen at VDJ junctions in type 1 diabetes patients.

The origin of this receptor is a young woman in good health. Sequencing was done on a sample of central memory CD4+ T cells from blood. The chain is built from TRBV28 and TRBJ2-4; TRBD2 aligns across 7 bases. Here the CDR3 DNA reads TGTGCCAGCAGCCCCGTTGGGAGGGACGAAAACATTCAGTACTTC. Translation: CASSPVGRDENIQYF.